A selection of T cell receptor beta chains follows, all from one sample in a study of blood T cell repertoires in COVID-19. Clones were read by immunoSEQ multiplex PCR, and TCRdb kept only the in-frame ones, dropping some. This table has around 470,000 clones, 90% appearing once. The material sequenced was PBMCs or T cells enriched from blood (not recorded which). These receptors were collected from a man younger than 35 who had recovered from COVID-19. Each CDR3 is given with its conserved first and last residue. A D gene is named only where the DNA matches it firmly. Clone size is shown for a subset of rows, as once, few, many or a class of expanded clone.

TRBD1 | NA | TRBJ2-2 | TRBV19 | CASSPDRGLGVGELFF | TGTGCCAGTAGTCCGGACAGGGGGCTGGGAGTCGGGGAGCTGTTTTTT
NA | NA | TRBJ1-1 | TRBV19 | CASCIRGDTEAFF | TGTGCCAGTTGCATCAGGGGAGACACTGAAGCTTTCTTT
NA | NA | TRBJ1-2 | TRBV5-6 | CASSFVSGYGYTF | TGTGCCAGCAGCTTCGTTTCGGGTTATGGCTACACCTTC
TRBD1 | NA | TRBJ1-1 | TRBV7-9 | CASSIGQGHTEAFF | TGTGCCAGCAGCATAGGACAGGGTCACACTGAAGCTTTCTTT
TRBD1 | once | TRBJ1-6 | TRBV7-8 | CASRITGTGATSYNSPLHF | TGTGCCAGCAGAATAACCGGGACAGGGGCGACCTCCTATAATTCACCCCTCCACTTT
TRBD2 | NA | TRBJ2-1 | TRBV11-3 | CATSSGTSGGEQFF | TGTGCCACCTCTTCCGGGACTAGCGGGGGTGAGCAGTTCTTC
TRBD2 | NA | TRBJ2-5 | TRBV29-1 | CSVLAGGETQYF | TGCAGCGTATTAGCGGGAGGCGAGACCCAGTACTTC
TRBD1 | NA | TRBJ2-1 | TRBV28 | CASSFSSSGTGAYEQFF | TGTGCCAGCAGTTTCTCGAGTTCGGGGACAGGGGCTTACGAGCAGTTCTTC
NA | NA | TRBJ1-6 | TRBV30 | CAWSDRWNSPLHF | TGTGCCTGGAGTGACAGATGGAATTCACCCCTCCACTTT
NA | NA | TRBJ1-1 | TRBV4-1 | CASSQNRVGTEAFF | TGCGCCAGCAGCCAGAACAGGGTAGGGACTGAAGCTTTCTTT
NA | NA | TRBJ1-5 | TRBV6-5 | CASKGRRGDQPQHF | TGTGCCAGCAAGGGAAGGCGGGGGGATCAGCCCCAGCATTTT
TRBD1 | NA | TRBJ1-1 | TRBV18 | CASSQTGGGTEAFF | TGTGCCAGCTCACAGACAGGGGGCGGGACTGAAGCTTTCTTT
NA | NA | TRBJ2-1 | TRBV2 | CASSASPGINEQFF | TGTGCCAGCAGTGCGTCGCCCGGGATCAATGAGCAGTTCTTC
NA | NA | TRBJ2-1 | TRBV7-9 | CASTSLRDEQFF | TGTGCCAGCACCTCATTACGGGATGAGCAGTTCTTC
NA | NA | TRBJ2-7 | TRBV21-1 | CASSIIDNVSYEQYF | TGTGCCAGCAGCATTATCGACAACGTCTCCTACGAGCAGTACTTC
NA | NA | TRBJ1-2 | TRBV5-4 | CASSRPETANYGYTF | TGTGCCAGCAGCCGCCCGGAGACAGCTAACTATGGCTACACCTTC
NA | NA | TRBJ2-5 | TRBV27 | CASSPYPGDGETQYF | TGTGCCAGCAGTCCTTATCCAGGGGACGGAGAGACCCAGTACTTC
TRBD1 | once | TRBJ1-1 | TRBV6-2/TRBV6-3 | CASSHRTGREAFF | TGTGCCAGCAGCCACCGGACAGGGAGAGAAGCTTTCTTT
TRBD1 | NA | TRBJ1-2 | TRBV7-9 | CASSLRQGAGYTF | TGTGCCAGCAGCCTAAGACAGGGCGCGGGCTACACCTTC
NA | NA | TRBJ1-2 | TRBV30 | CAWREGTNYGYTF | TGTGCCTGGAGGGAGGGTACAAACTATGGCTACACCTTC
TRBD2 | NA | TRBJ2-5 | TRBV13 | CASSLSSGGPGETQYF | TGTGCCAGCAGCTTAAGCAGCGGGGGGCCAGGGGAGACCCAGTACTTC
TRBD1 | NA | TRBJ2-5 | TRBV5-4 | CASSGGPGQRGETQYF | TGTGCCAGCAGCGGGGGACCGGGACAGAGGGGAGAGACCCAGTACTTC
TRBD2 | NA | TRBJ2-3 | TRBV7-9 | CASSWVAGGPGDTQYF | TGTGCCAGCAGCTGGGTAGCGGGAGGGCCTGGTGATACGCAGTATTTT
NA | once | TRBJ2-1 | TRBV29-1 | CSSRGGGYNEQFF | TGCAGCTCCCGAGGGGGGGGTTACAATGAGCAGTTCTTC
TRBD1 | NA | TRBJ1-5 | TRBV4-1 | CASSQGIQGNKDQPQHF | TGCGCCAGCAGCCAAGGAATACAGGGGAATAAGGATCAGCCCCAGCATTTT
NA | few | TRBJ1-1 | TRBV2 | CATQGESNTEAFF | TGTGCCACCCAAGGGGAATCGAACACTGAAGCTTTCTTT
NA | NA | TRBJ1-2 | TRBV5-1 | CASKGQGTGSNYGYTF | TGCGCCAGCAAAGGCCAGGGGACCGGTTCAAACTATGGCTACACCTTC
NA | NA | TRBJ1-5 | TRBV2 | CASRATGYLNQPQHF | TGTGCCAGCAGAGCGACAGGCTACCTCAATCAGCCCCAGCATTTT
NA | NA | TRBJ2-5 | TRBV18 | CASSYLSSQETQYF | TGTGCCAGCTCTTACCTATCATCTCAAGAGACCCAGTACTTC
TRBD1 | NA | TRBJ2-7 | TRBV14 | CASSSRTGNYEQYF | TGTGCCAGCAGCTCCCGGACAGGGAACTACGAGCAGTACTTC
TRBD2 | once | TRBJ2-1 | TRBV29-1 | CSVARLAGDNEQFF | TGCAGCGTTGCCCGACTAGCGGGCGACAATGAGCAGTTCTTC
NA | NA | TRBJ1-4 | TRBV27 | CASSLYGGEKLFF | TGTGCCAGCAGTTTGTATGGAGGCGAAAAACTGTTTTTT
NA | NA | TRBJ1-2 | TRBV25-1 | CASSGQLGYTF | TGTGCCAGCAGCGGACAGCTTGGCTACACCTTC
TRBD2 | NA | TRBJ2-7 | TRBV27 | CASSFLSSGNHEQYF | TGTGCCAGCAGTTTCTTGTCGAGCGGGAACCACGAGCAGTACTTC
NA | NA | TRBJ1-4 | TRBV5-4 | CASRGTGLGNEKLFF | TGTGCCAGCAGGGGAACGGGACTCGGTAATGAAAAACTGTTTTTT
NA | NA | TRBJ1-2 | TRBV2 | CALAAGRNYGYTF | TGTGCCCTAGCTGCAGGCCGCAACTATGGCTACACCTTC
NA | NA | TRBJ2-1 | TRBV7-2 | CASSWGTYNEQFF | TGTGCCAGCAGCTGGGGGACTTACAATGAGCAGTTCTTC
NA | NA | TRBJ1-1 | TRBV28 | CASSFRSGLKNTEAFF | TGTGCCAGCAGTTTTCGATCAGGGCTAAAGAACACTGAAGCTTTCTTT
NA | NA | TRBJ1-2 | TRBV9 | CASSVSPTGELYGYTF | TGTGCCAGCAGCGTTTCTCCAACTGGGGAGCTCTATGGCTACACCTTC
TRBD1 | NA | TRBJ1-5 | TRBV27 | CASSSLQGVWNQPQHF | TGTGCCAGCAGCTCGCTCCAGGGGGTCTGGAATCAGCCCCAGCATTTT
TRBD1 | NA | TRBJ1-6 | TRBV3-1/TRBV3-2 | CASSHMDRDNSPLHF | TGTGCCAGCAGCCATATGGACAGGGACAATTCACCCCTCCACTTT
NA | NA | TRBJ1-2 | TRBV6-1 | CASSERRVGGYTF | TGTGCCAGCAGTGAACGGAGGGTTGGAGGCTACACCTTC
NA | few | TRBJ1-1 | TRBV28 | CASARLPEAFF | TGTGCCAGCGCGAGGCTCCCTGAAGCTTTCTTT
NA | NA | TRBJ2-7 | TRBV6-2/TRBV6-3 | CASSFFSGEQYF | TGTGCCAGCAGTTTCTTCTCCGGGGAGCAGTACTTC
TRBD2 | NA | TRBJ2-5 | TRBV24-1 | CATSDLSAGGPNWVETQYF | TGTGCCACCAGTGATTTATCGGCGGGGGGACCCAATTGGGTGGAGACCCAGTACTTC
TRBD1 | NA | TRBJ1-2 | TRBV5-6 | CASSDTGGNGYTF | TGTGCCAGCAGCGACACAGGGGGAAATGGCTACACCTTC
NA | NA | TRBJ2-2 | TRBV30 | CAYRFANTGELFF | TGTGCCTACCGGTTCGCGAACACCGGGGAGCTGTTTTTT
NA | once | TRBJ2-1 | TRBV6-1 | CASSEAPPRARILNEQFF | TGTGCCAGCAGTGAAGCCCCTCCCAGGGCCCGAATACTCAATGAGCAGTTCTTC
TRBD1 | NA | TRBJ1-2 | TRBV7-9 | CASSSTGSYGYTF | TGTGCCAGCAGCTCGACAGGGAGCTATGGCTACACCTTC
TRBD1 | few | TRBJ1-5 | TRBV2 | CASNRQGSQPQHF | TGTGCCAGCAATAGACAGGGAAGTCAGCCCCAGCATTTT
TRBD1 | NA | TRBJ1-2 | TRBV4-1 | CASSQEGQGNYGYTF | TGCGCCAGCAGCCAAGAAGGACAGGGGAACTATGGCTACACCTTC
NA | NA | TRBJ2-1 | TRBV21-1 | CASSKTAGGGYNEQFF | TGTGCCAGCAGCAAAACCGCGGGAGGAGGGTACAATGAGCAGTTCTTC
TRBD2 | NA | TRBJ2-1 | TRBV7-3 | CASSLTTSGRAGSYNEQFF | TGTGCCAGCAGCTTAACGACTAGCGGGAGGGCCGGGTCCTACAATGAGCAGTTCTTC
NA | NA | TRBJ1-1 | TRBV10-3 | CAISESLNTEAFF | TGTGCCATCAGTGAGTCCTTGAACACTGAAGCTTTCTTT
TRBD1 | once | TRBJ2-1 | TRBV11-2 | CASSRIRDRPDNEQFF | TGTGCCAGCAGCCGTATCCGGGACAGGCCTGATAATGAGCAGTTCTTC
TRBD1 | NA | TRBJ1-3 | TRBV5-4 | CASSSRQGVSGNTIYF | TGTGCCAGCAGCTCCCGACAGGGTGTGTCTGGAAACACCATATATTTT
NA | once | TRBJ2-2 | TRBV7-8 | CASSLVPGQINTGELFF | TGTGCCAGCAGCTTAGTCCCAGGACAGATAAACACCGGGGAGCTGTTTTTT
TRBD2 | NA | TRBJ2-5 | TRBV5-1 | CASSLAAGSGGETQYF | TGCGCCAGCAGCTTGGCGGCGGGATCGGGAGGAGAGACCCAGTACTTC
NA | NA | TRBJ2-3 | TRBV28 | CASSLSIGAGGDTQYF | TGTGCCAGCAGTTTATCAATCGGGGCAGGGGGGGATACGCAGTATTTT